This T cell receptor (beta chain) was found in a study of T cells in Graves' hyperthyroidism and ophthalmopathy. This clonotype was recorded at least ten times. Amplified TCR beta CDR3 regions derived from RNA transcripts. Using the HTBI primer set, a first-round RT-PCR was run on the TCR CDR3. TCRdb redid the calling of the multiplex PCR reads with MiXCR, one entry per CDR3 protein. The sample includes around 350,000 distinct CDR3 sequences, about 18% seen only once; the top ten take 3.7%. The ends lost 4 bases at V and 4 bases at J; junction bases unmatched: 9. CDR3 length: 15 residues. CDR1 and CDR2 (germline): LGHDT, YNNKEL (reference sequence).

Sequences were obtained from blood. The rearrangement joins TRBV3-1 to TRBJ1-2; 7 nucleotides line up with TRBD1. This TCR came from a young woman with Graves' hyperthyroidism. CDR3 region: CASSPRGTDSYGYTF. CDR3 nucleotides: TGTGCCAGCAGCCCCCGCGGGACAGACTCCTATGGCTACACCTTC.